This T cell receptor (beta chain) was identified in a study of blood T cell repertoires in COVID-19. About the study: The samples span acute and convalescent COVID-19 from the United States, Italy and Spain. T cells, B-cell-depleted T cells, or PBMCs provided the cDNA or gDNA that served as material.

Germline V gene data show CDR1 as KGHSH and CDR2 as LQKENI. This CDR3 comprises 14 residues. Trimming took 0 bases from V and 12 from J, leaving 14 bases between them. Assay used: immunoSEQ multiplex PCR; TCRdb lists only in-frame clones, some missing. The sample consists of 50,000 to 60,000 clones, almost 85% of them appearing once. The sequence derives from a human donor in a cohort sampled during active COVID-19. V and J are TRBV18 and TRBJ2-2; a possible D gene is TRBD2 (5 bases). Material: peripheral blood. CDR3 coding DNA: TGTGCCAGCTCACCACCGAGGGCGGAATCGCAGCTGTTTTTT. Amino acid sequence: CASSPPRAESQLFF.